This T cell receptor beta chain was obtained from a study of post-analysis software for immune sequencing data. Incorporated into the TCR beta cDNA libraries were unique molecular identifiers, which served to reduce PCR and sequencing biases. TCRdb re-called the PCR reads with MiXCR, one entry per CDR3 protein. The data contain about 770,000 distinct CDR3 sequences, around 42% of them singletons. This CDR3 comprises 14 residues. Germline CDR1 LNHNV, CDR2 YYDKDF (reference sequence). The germline V and J ends were trimmed by 0 bases and 2 bases, with 5 bases remaining between them. Notes on this clonotype: Its antigen is as yet unknown.

Study-wide points: Higher frequency in patients than in controls was seen for five TRBV segments, with TRBV5-6, TRBV5-1 and TRBV20-1 among them.

Sequenced input: blood. The clonotype comes from a girl aged 10 to 17 with multiple sclerosis. The chain is built from TRBV15 and TRBJ1-5, with D unresolved. CDR3 nucleotide sequence: TGTGCCACCAGCAGAGATGTCGGCAATCAGCCCCAGCATTTT. Its protein product is CATSRDVGNQPQHF.